Below, 14 T cell receptor beta chains from the same sample are listed, as sequenced in a study of cytomegalovirus exposure and HLA in healthy donors. Use of 60 Vbeta and 13 Jbeta primers characterized the PCR. Sequencing was performed with immunoSEQ multiplex PCR; in TCRdb, only in-frame clones are kept and a portion is missing. Among some 150,000 clones listed, around three fifths were seen once. Sequenced input: PBMCs. The receptors here all came from a woman aged 40 to 50 in good health and CMV-seronegative.

The gene calls are TRBV28 and TRBJ1-5; D may be TRBD1 (5 bases). The CDR3 has 13 residues. The V gene lost 6 bases and the J gene lost 6 bases, with 12 bases spanning the gap. Per the germline V gene, CDR1 is MDHEN and CDR2 is SYDVKM. The CDR3 DNA sequence: TGTGCCAGCAGGATGGACAAGCCTCAGCCCCAGCATTTT. Its protein is CASRMDKPQPQHF.

The J gene is TRBJ2-3, the V gene TRBV5-1; 10 bases map to TRBD2. The V and J ends lost 1 base and 2 bases, in that order; junction bases with no gene match: 7. The CDR3 is 17 residues long. From germline, CDR1 is SGHRS and CDR2 YFSETQ. The CDR3 loop reads CASSLRLAGVPTDTQYF. The CDR3 DNA follows: TGCGCCAGCAGCTTGAGGCTAGCGGGGGTCCCCACAGATACGCAGTATTTT.

This chain uses TRBV4-2 with TRBJ1-5, with D tentatively TRBD1 (6 bases). This CDR3 comprises 15 residues. Trimming removed 4 bases at V and 11 bases at J, with 21 bases between. Germline CDR1 and CDR2: LGHNA and YNFKEQ. The CDR3, as DNA: TGTGCCAGCAGCCCCTCGGGGGGGCCCGTAGGGGCCCAGCATTTT. Its translation: CASSPSGGPVGAQHF.

The V and J genes are TRBV6-1 and TRBJ1-5; D remains ambiguous. The V end was cut by 0 bases, the J end by 6 bases, with 18 bases between. This CDR3 region has 17 residues. CDR1 is MNHNS and CDR2 is SASEGT in the germline V gene. CDR3 nucleotide sequence: TGTGCCAGCAGTGAAGCGCCGGGAGGGAAGGTAGGTCAGCCCCAGCATTTT. Translating it yields CASSEAPGGKVGQPQHF.

This chain joins TRBV10-2 and TRBJ2-3, with D possibly being TRBD2 (6 bases). CDR1 is WSHSY and CDR2 is SAAADI in the germline V gene. The CDR3 totals 15 residues. Trimming cost V 7 bases and J 0 bases, with 14 bases left between them. CDR3 sequence (DNA): TGCGCCAGCACCCCACTAGCCTCTAGCACAGATACGCAGTATTTT. Its protein is CASTPLASSTDTQYF.

The chain has TRBV28 and TRBJ2-3; tentative D call: TRBD1 (6 bases). The CDR3 has 16 amino acids. V lost 1 base, J lost 3 bases, and 14 bases lay in between. Per the germline V gene, CDR1 is MDHEN and CDR2 is SYDVKM. Written as DNA, the CDR3 is TGTGCCAGCAGTTTATCTCGGACAGCCGTAACAGATACGCAGTATTTT. Residues: CASSLSRTAVTDTQYF. Drawing the rest from reference TRBV28 and TRBJ2-3, the complete variable domain is DVKVTQSSRYLVKRTGEKVFLECVQDMDHENMFWYRQDPGLGLRLIYFSYDVKMKEKGDIPEGYSVSREKKERFSLILESASTNQTSMYLCASSLSRTAVTDTQYFGPGTRLTVL.

This clone has more than one count but fewer than ten. The rearrangement joins TRBV25-1 to TRBJ1-4, with 8 positions matching TRBD1. This CDR3 spans 15 amino acids. Per the germline V gene, CDR1 is MGHDK and CDR2 is SYGVNS. V was clipped by 6 bases and J by 0 bases; unmatched bases: 3. The CDR3 DNA sequence: TGTGCCAGCAGGGACAGGGTTACAACTAATGAAAAACTGTTTTTT. This translates into CASRDRVTTNEKLFF. The entire variable domain, with the rest obtained from reference TRBV25-1 and TRBJ1-4, is as follows: EADIYQTPRYLVIGTGKKITLECSQTMGHDKMYWYQQDPGMELHLIHYSYGVNSTEKGDLSSESTVSRIRTEHFPLTLESARPSHTSQYLCASRDRVTTNEKLFFGSGTQLSVL.

The chain is built from TRBV11-2 and TRBJ1-1; 7 bases are a match to TRBD1. The V segment lost 6 bases and the J segment 1 base; nucleotides outside the gene matches: 5. Per the germline V gene, CDR1 is SGHAT and CDR2 is FQNNGV. The CDR3 covers 14 residues. The CDR3 region is CASRGGRRNTEAFF. DNA for the CDR3: TGTGCCAGCAGAGGGGGCAGGAGGAACACTGAAGCTTTCTTT.

The gene calls are TRBV5-1 and TRBJ2-1, with 10 bases aligning to TRBD2. The CDR3 loop spans 15 amino acids. Germline V gene lookup returns CDR1 SGHRS and CDR2 YFSETQ. J lost 6 bases, V lost 0 bases, and 3 bases had no gene match. CDR3 loop: CASSLDPSGGNEQFF. In DNA, the CDR3 is TGCGCCAGCAGCTTGGATCCTAGCGGGGGCAATGAGCAGTTCTTC. The full variable domain, with the rest looked up from reference TRBV5-1 and TRBJ2-1, is KAGVTQTPRYLIKTRGQQVTLSCSPISGHRSVSWYQQTPGQGLQFLFEYFSETQRNKGNFPGRFSGRQFSNSRSEMNVSTLELGDSALYLCASSLDPSGGNEQFFGPGTRLTVL.

This clone was found a few times. The chain combines TRBV4-3 with TRBJ2-7; no reliable D call. CDR1 and CDR2 (germline): LGHNA, YSLEER. V dropped 3 bases and J dropped 0 bases, with 12 bases sitting between them. CDR3 length equals 15 residues. The CDR3 DNA reads TGCGCCAGCAGCCAGCTCGAGAGTAGCTCCTACGAGCAGTACTTC. Translation gives CASSQLESSSYEQYF.

This sequence joins TRBV7-3 and TRBJ2-7; D not certain. The V end was cut by 1 base, the J end by 6 bases, with 10 bases between. The CDR3 runs to 13 residues. CDR1 and CDR2 from the germline V gene are SGHTA and FQGTGA. In DNA, the CDR3 is TGTGCCAGCAGCTTAAGTGCTAGAAGCGAGCAGTACTTC. Protein sequence: CASSLSARSEQYF.

The CDR3 region is CASSQRTGLRSGANVLTF. As DNA, the CDR3 is TGTGCCAGCAGCCAACGGACAGGGTTAAGGTCTGGGGCCAACGTCCTGACTTTC. The genes are TRBV5-4 and TRBJ2-6; TRBD1 aligns across 8 bases. Germline loops: CDR1 SGHNT, CDR2 YYREEE (reference sequence). CDR3 length: 18 amino acids. The trim removed 4 bases at V and 1 base at J, leaving 10 bases unmatched.

This clone was counted a few times. V usage is TRBV6-1 and J usage is TRBJ1-5; D call uncertain. Germline lookup yields CDR1 MNHNS and CDR2 SASEGT. Deletions cut 5 bases from V and 0 bases from J, with 8 bases between. CDR3 size: 14 residues. The CDR3, as DNA: TGTGCCAGCAGTCCAGTTTTTAGCAATCAGCCCCAGCATTTT. This codes for CASSPVFSNQPQHF.

The chain carries TRBV25-1 and TRBJ2-1, with 9 bases aligning to TRBD2. Per germline, CDR1 MGHDK and CDR2 SYGVNS. With V trimmed by 3 bases and J by 2 bases, 2 bases remained unmatched. The CDR3 length is 15 residues. The CDR3 coding sequence is TGTGCCAGCAGTGATGGCGGGGGGGCCTACAATGAGCAGTTCTTC. Translation: CASSDGGGAYNEQFF.